This T cell receptor (beta chain) comes out of a study of early T cells in non-severe SARS-CoV-2 infection. TCRdb re-analysed the 5' RACE reads in MiXCR, keeping a single row per CDR3 protein. The sample lists about 22,000 distinct CDR3 sequences, roughly 5.3% seen once, with about 3.9% in the top ten. V shed 4 bases and J shed 8 bases, with 13 bases lying between them. This CDR3 is built from 14 residues. CDR1 and CDR2 (germline): SGDLS, YYNGEE. This clonotype was recorded many times. The origin of this receptor is an adult who was a healthcare worker with PCR-confirmed SARS-CoV-2 infection or an uninfected control (not recorded which). The chain couples TRBV9 to TRBJ1-6; D is undetermined. Sequencing was performed on whole blood. The CDR3 nucleotides read TGTGCCAGCAGCCCCCTCGGGAATGATTCACCCCTCCACTTT. This translates into CASSPLGNDSPLHF.